A single sample is the source of the 16 T cell receptor delta chains below, sequenced in a study of gamma-delta T cells after stem cell transplantation. TCRdb used CATT to re-call clones from the RT-PCR reads. The sample includes approximately 1,500 delta-chain clones, less than 2% of them seen just once. Material for sequencing was gamma-delta T cells. The origin of the receptors is a human donor. It is not recorded whose cells these are; they may come from a transplant donor.

As for this clone: A far bigger clonotype differs at one base, so this is likely a read error. The chain has TRDV1 and TRDJ1; 8 bases fit TRDD3. The CDR3 length is 27 residues. V trimming: 5 bases; J trimming: 3 bases; junction bases outside the gene matches: 44. Germline V gene data show CDR1 as TSWWSYY and CDR2 as QGS. CDR3 nucleotides: TGTGCTCTTGGGTCTTTACACCTCTTCTTCGCGACGACTGGGGGCGGCCCGTTACATGTTGATCCCGATAAACTCATCTTT. It specifies CALGSLHLFFATTGGGPLHVDPDKLIF.

Comment on this clone: A read error likely explains why the TCRdb protein, taken from a much larger clone, differs from this DNA's translation at residue 7; the protein shown is translated from the DNA. The chain links TRDV1 to TRDJ1, with D possibly TRDD3 on 5 matching bases. CDR1 and CDR2 (germline): TSWWSYY, QGS. V gave up 3 bases and J gave up 0 bases, with 20 bases separating them. The CDR3 length is 18 residues. CDR3 bases: TGTGCTCTTGGGGACAGTGCCAAGGGCGGGGAGTACACCGATAAACTCATCTTT. Protein: CALGDSAKGGEYTDKLIF.

This clone was counted a few times. A much larger clone lies a single base off, so this may be a read error. The sample holds other DNA sequences that translate to the same CDR3. The gene calls are TRDV1 and TRDJ1; D remains unclear. The CDR3 length is 19 residues. CDR1 is TSWWSYY and CDR2 is QGS in the germline V gene. V was shortened by 2 bases and J by 8 bases, with 30 bases between the two germline ends. For the CDR3, the DNA is TGTGCTCTTGGGGAAGGGGTTGCCCTCCCCGGAGGATTGGGTCCCAAACTCATCTTT. Translated, it gives CALGEGVALPGGLGPKLIF.

This clone ranks as large. In the same sample, other DNA sequences code for this CDR3. This chain uses TRDV1 with TRDJ1; 11 nucleotides align to TRDD3. V gave up 1 base and J gave up 0 bases; unmatched junction bases: 25. The CDR3 length is 24 residues. Per germline, CDR1 TSWWSYY and CDR2 QGS. The CDR3 loop is CALGERHLPQLRWGIRLYTDKLIF. DNA of the CDR3: TGTGCTCTTGGGGAACGCCACCTACCCCAACTACGATGGGGGATACGCTTGTACACCGATAAACTCATCTTT.

This clone was found a few times. TCRdb's entry gives the protein of a much larger clone, which mismatches this DNA's translation at residue 5, likely from a read error; the protein reported here is translated from the DNA. The chain employs TRDV2 and TRDJ1; 9 nucleotides agree with TRDD2. Germline assignment: CDR1 GEAIGNYY and CDR2 EKD. The trim removed 3 bases at V and 3 bases at J, leaving 34 bases unmatched. The length of the CDR3 is 24 residues. The CDR3 protein is CACDAGAVGLPTIPGGWGADKLIF. Here the CDR3 DNA reads TGTGCCTGTGACGCCGGAGCGGTTGGCCTTCCTACGATACCCGGAGGATGGGGGGCCGATAAACTCATCTTT.

Worth noting for this clone: TCRdb records a much larger clone's protein for this DNA, with a difference at residue 3 that likely arises from a read error; the protein given is the translation of the DNA. The rearrangement joins TRDV1 to TRDJ1; D is perhaps TRDD3 (6 bases). Germline CDR1 is TSWWSYY and CDR2 is QGS. This CDR3 has 16 amino acids. The CDR3 reads CAPGDPILGYTDKLIF. Written as DNA, the CDR3 is TGTGCTCCTGGGGACCCAATTCTAGGGTACACCGATAAACTCATCTTT.

The V and J genes are TRDV1 and TRDJ1; TRDD3 agrees at 13 bases. CDR3 length equals 20 residues. Germline lookup yields CDR1 TSWWSYY and CDR2 QGS. The V segment lost 9 bases and the J segment 0 bases; nucleotides outside the gene matches: 19. CDR3 sequence (DNA): TGTGCTCTACTAATTCCCCTACGGTACTGGGGGATACGCTACACCGATAAACTCATCTTT. It encodes CALLIPLRYWGIRYTDKLIF.

A few counts support this clone. The chain couples TRDV2 to TRDJ1; 12 bases agree with TRDD3. J was trimmed by 2 bases and V by 3 bases; bases with no gene match: 6. The CDR3 extends over 16 amino acids. The germline V gene has CDR1 GEAIGNYY and CDR2 EKD. As DNA, the CDR3 is TGTGCCTGTGACTCACTGGGGGATACAACGACCGATAAACTCATCTTT. Protein product: CACDSLGDTTTDKLIF.

With regard to this clone: A much larger clone lies one base from this, so it may be a read error. Other nucleotide sequences from this sample produce the same CDR3. V gene TRDV1 combines with J gene TRDJ1; perhaps TRDD3 as D (6 bases). The V and J ends lost 4 bases and 0 bases respectively, with 30 bases between them. The germline V gene has CDR1 TSWWSYY and CDR2 QGS. The CDR3 spans 21 residues. CDR3 DNA: TGTGCTCTTGGGGTCCCCTCCCATTTCTTGGGGGGCCTCCTATACACCGATAAACTCATCTTT. Protein product: CALGVPSHFLGGLLYTDKLIF.

Details on this clone: TCRdb's protein for this DNA is that of a much larger clone and differs from the translation at residue 15, likely a read error; the protein shown is the DNA translation. CDR3 bases: TGTGCTCTTGGGGAACTCTCGAACCTGTTACTGGGGGATATGGTAGCCGATAAACTCATCTTT. It yields the protein CALGELSNLLLGDMVADKLIF. V and J are TRDV1 and TRDJ1, with 11 bases lining up with TRDD3. The CDR3 contains 21 residues. Germline loops: CDR1 TSWWSYY, CDR2 QGS. V lost 0 bases and J lost 3; bases outside the gene matches: 18.

A few counts support this clone. It differs at one base from a far larger clone, so likely a read error. J is TRDJ1 and V is TRDV2, with D perhaps matching TRDD2 or TRDD3 (9 bases each). Germline assignment: CDR1 GEAIGNYY and CDR2 EKD. The CDR3 sequence is 25 residues long. The ends were cut back, 3 bases at V and 0 bases at J, with 43 bases in the middle. In nucleotides, the CDR3 is TGTGCCTGTGACCTACGGCCTTCCTACATCCGAGGGGTGGGGGATAACGAGGTGTACACCGATAAACTCATCTTT. It encodes CACDLRPSYIRGVGDNEVYTDKLIF.

J is TRDJ1 and V is TRDV2, with 7 bases that match TRDD3. Germline CDR1 GEAIGNYY, CDR2 EKD. After removal of 0 bases from V and 0 bases from J, the junction contained 6 bases not matched to a gene. The CDR3 is made up of 16 amino acids. CDR3 in DNA: TGTGCCTGTGACACCGTGGGGGAATCGTACACCGATAAACTCATCTTT. Encoded protein: CACDTVGESYTDKLIF.

On this clone itself: TCRdb assigns this DNA the protein of a much larger clone, which departs from its translation at residue 3; this likely reflects a read error, and the protein shown comes from translating the DNA. The V and J genes are TRDV2 and TRDJ1; weak D call: TRDD3 (6 bases). This CDR3 contains 18 residues. Germline V gene sequence: CDR1 GEAIGNYY, CDR2 EKD. The CDR3 sequence is CARDNVGVPKTSTDKLIF. As DNA, the CDR3 is TGTGCCCGTGACAACGTGGGGGTCCCTAAGACGTCCACCGATAAACTCATCTTT.

About this clone: A far larger clone is a single base away, which makes a read error likely. Other DNA sequences in this sample translate to the same CDR3. J is TRDJ1 and V is TRDV1; D perhaps matches TRDD3 (6 bases). CDR3 length: 17 residues. The germline CDR1 and CDR2 sequences are TSWWSYY and QGS. The CDR3 is CALGKRRILRHTDKLIF. The CDR3 coding sequence is TGTGCCCTTGGCAAAAGGAGGATACTCCGGCACACCGATAAACTCATCTTT.

This clone has more than one count but fewer than ten. The TCRdb protein, from a much larger clone, departs from this DNA's translation at residue 17, likely by read error; the protein shown derives from the DNA. The chain couples TRDV2 to TRDJ1; 11 bases are shared with TRDD3. CDR1 is GEAIGNYY and CDR2 is EKD in the germline V gene. The V gene end was trimmed by 1 base and the J gene end by 3 bases; junction bases not matched to a gene: 24. The CDR3 runs 22 residues. CDR3 sequence reads: CACDTNSFLRWGIRPYADKLIF. In nucleotides, the CDR3 is TGTGCCTGTGACACGAATAGTTTCCTACGTTGGGGGATACGCCCGTACGCCGATAAACTCATCTTT.

This clone rates as medium-sized. This sequence is one base from a far larger clone and is likely a read error. Different DNA sequences within this sample yield the same CDR3. CDR3 nucleotides: TGCGCTCTTGGGGAAAGGCGTTCCTCACGGTCCTTCCTTACTGGGGGAAAGTACACCGATAAACTCATCTTT. Translated, it gives CALGERRSSRSFLTGGKYTDKLIF. V gene TRDV1 combines with J gene TRDJ1, with 9 bases fitting TRDD3. Germline loops: CDR1 TSWWSYY, CDR2 QGS. This CDR3 spans 24 amino acids.